The clone carrying this T cell receptor (beta chain) came up a few times. These data come from a study of T-cell memory formation after mild COVID-19. V shed 6 bases, J shed 4 bases, and the junction held 9 bases outside the gene matches. The CDR3 spans 16 residues. Germline CDR1 reads MNHEY; CDR2 reads SMNVEV (reference sequence). A single record per CDR3 protein comes from TCRdb applying MiXCR to the 5' RACE reads. Of around 53,000 distinct CDR3 sequences listed, 9.5% to 15% are singletons. The origin of this receptor is a man aged 18 to 29 who had mild COVID-19 (a few samples of this study predate the infection). Cell type and time point are not known. The V call is TRBV27, the J call TRBJ1-3, with TRBD1 identical over 10 bases. The specimen sequenced was PBMCs or a T cell subset sorted from them (not recorded which). The CDR3 nucleotides read TGTGCCAGCAGCCGAGCCGGGACAGGGGCAGGAAACACCATATATTTT. It specifies CASSRAGTGAGNTIYF.